The TCR beta chain described here comes from a study of tumor-infiltrating lymphocytes in primary liver carcinoma. Overall study context: These patients were men and women whose ages were 30 to 69 years.

Reverse transcription of roughly 0.45 ug total RNA with a constant-region primer produced TCR beta cDNA. Sequencing libraries for TCR beta derived from three nested multiplex PCR rounds that used slightly modified ARM-PCR. The study ran its first two PCR rounds for approximately 10 cycles each, using TRBV1-TRBV30 forward primers and a C-beta reverse primer. TCRdb processed the multiplex PCR reads anew with MiXCR; each CDR3 protein has one entry. The sample lists about 330,000 distinct CDR3 sequences; about two thirds were seen once. V lost 1 base, J lost 5 bases, and 6 bases stayed unmatched. Germline V gives CDR1 SGHAT, CDR2 FQNNGV. The CDR3 is 18 residues long. Study-wide points: Relative to tumor region pairs, the tumor-adjacent and tumor-blood pairs showed overlap that was lower.

As regards this clonotype: What it binds is not known.

The authors took blood RNA from unsorted whole blood and also extracted germline DNA. This sequence joins TRBV11-2 and TRBJ2-3; 16 positions match TRBD2. Specimen: peripheral blood. This receptor was identified in a man aged 35-49 years with primary liver carcinoma and hepatitis B virus infection. The CDR3 sequence: CASSLGGTSGRAGDTQYF. CDR3 nucleotide sequence: TGTGCCAGCAGCTTAGGGGGGACTAGCGGGAGGGCCGGAGATACGCAGTATTTT.